A selection of T cell receptor beta chains follows, all from one sample in a study of T cell responses to AZD1222 COVID-19 vaccine. The data were produced by immunoSEQ multiplex PCR, yet TCRdb's version contains in-frame clones alone and is incomplete. The table records around 110,000 clones, roughly 87% of them present only once. The sequencing here drew on peripheral blood, taken 28 days after the second AZD1222 dose. The receptors were gathered from an adult who received the AZD1222 COVID-19 vaccine. CDR3s include the opening cysteine and the closing phenylalanine or tryptophan. The D gene is left open where the match is weak. Only part of the rows carry a size: once, few, many, or a class if the clone is expanded.

-	once	TRBV19	TRBJ2-3	TGTGCCAGTAAAACAGGGCACACAGATACGCAGTATTTT	CASKTGHTDTQYF
TRBD1	-	TRBV6-5	TRBJ1-2	TGTGCCAGCAGTTGGGGACAGGGCGATGGCTACACCTTC	CASSWGQGDGYTF
-	-	TRBV27	TRBJ1-6	TGTGCCAGCAGTTTATTTCCTGGACCCAATTCACCCCTCCACTTT	CASSLFPGPNSPLHF
-	-	TRBV30	TRBJ2-1	TGTGCCTGGAGTTATAGGGGCAATGAGCAGTTCTTC	CAWSYRGNEQFF
-	-	TRBV30	TRBJ1-5	TGTGCCTGGAGTGGAGCTAATCAGCCCCAGCATTTT	CAWSGANQPQHF
-	-	TRBV7-8	TRBJ2-7	TGTGCCAGCACCACGGTTGGGCCCTCCTACGAGCAGTACTTC	CASTTVGPSYEQYF
-	few	TRBV5-1	TRBJ2-2	TGCGCCAGCAGCTTGGCCTGGGCAACGAACACCGGGGAGCTGTTTTTT	CASSLAWATNTGELFF
TRBD1	few	TRBV6-4	TRBJ1-1	TGTGCCAGCAAACAGGACAGGGGTGTTAGCACTGAAGCTTTCTTT	CASKQDRGVSTEAFF
TRBD1	-	TRBV10-2	TRBJ1-1	TGCGCCAGCAGCCAGACAGGGGTGGGCACTGAAGCTTTCTTT	CASSQTGVGTEAFF
TRBD1	-	TRBV27	TRBJ2-5	TGTGCCAGCAGTTACTCGGACAGGGGGACCCAGTACTTC	CASSYSDRGTQYF
TRBD2	-	TRBV19	TRBJ2-3	TGTGCCAGTAGTCTTCGGACTAGCGCAGATACGCAGTATTTT	CASSLRTSADTQYF
TRBD2	once	TRBV5-8	TRBJ2-1	TGTGCCAGCAGCTTGCGTAGCGGGGGGACCAATGAGCAGTTCTTC	CASSLRSGGTNEQFF
TRBD1	-	TRBV18	TRBJ2-5	TGTGCCAGCTCACGGGCCCCGCCAGGGGGAGAGACCCAGTACTTC	CASSRAPPGGETQYF
-	medium-sized	TRBV25-1	TRBJ2-1	TGTGCCAGCAGTGATCCCGATAGCTCCTACAATGAGCAGTTCTTC	CASSDPDSSYNEQFF
-	-	TRBV7-2	TRBJ2-5	TGTGCCAGCAGCTTGGCCTCCGGGACCCTGGATGGGGGGACCCAGTACTTC	CASSLASGTLDGGTQYF
TRBD1	-	TRBV11-3	TRBJ1-1	TGTGCCAGCAGCTTCCTACACCCAGGACAGGGAAACACTGAAGCTTTCTTT	CASSFLHPGQGNTEAFF
-	-	TRBV7-7	TRBJ2-5	TGTGCTAGCAGCGGGGGACAGGACCAAGAGACCCAGTACTTC	CASSGGQDQETQYF
TRBD1	-	TRBV5-5	TRBJ2-1	TGTGCCAGCAGCTCCACAGGGGGGTCCTACAATGAGCAGTTCTTC	CASSSTGGSYNEQFF
TRBD1	-	TRBV6-1	TRBJ2-7	TGTGCCAGCAGTGAATCACAGGGGATTAATAGCGAGCAGTACTTC	CASSESQGINSEQYF
-	-	TRBV5-1	TRBJ2-2	TGCGCCAGCAAACAGGGCCTTAACACCGGGGAGCTGTTTTTT	CASKQGLNTGELFF
-	-	TRBV24-1	TRBJ2-7	TGTGCCACCAGCCAGGGGTTGGGGTACGAGCAGTACTTC	CATSQGLGYEQYF
-	-	TRBV3-1/TRBV3-2	TRBJ1-2	TGTGCCAGCAGCCAAGTCTGGCGGGGCTACACCTTC	CASSQVWRGYTF
-	-	TRBV11-2	TRBJ2-2	TGTGCCAGCAGCTTGTGGAGGGACTCCGGGGAGCTGTTTTTT	CASSLWRDSGELFF
TRBD2	-	TRBV6-5	TRBJ2-7	TGTGCCAGCAGGAGCGGGGGGGTAGTCTACGAGCAGTACTTC	CASRSGGVVYEQYF
-	-	TRBV30	TRBJ1-2	TGTGCCTGGAGTGTAGGGGCGCTATATGGCTACACCTTC	CAWSVGALYGYTF
-	-	TRBV14	TRBJ1-3	TGTGCCAGCAGCCAAGTTCCTAACTCTGGAAACACCATATATTTT	CASSQVPNSGNTIYF
-	few	TRBV5-1	TRBJ2-2	TGCGCCAGCAGCTTTAAAACAGGGGAGGGCACCGGGGAGCTGTTTTTT	CASSFKTGEGTGELFF
TRBD1	-	TRBV6-6	TRBJ1-6	TGTGCCAGCAGCCAGGGACAGGGGTCTTCACCCCTCCACTTT	CASSQGQGSSPLHF
TRBD2	-	TRBV6-1	TRBJ2-7	TGTGCCAGCAGTGAACGAAAGCGGGGCGCCTACGAGCAGTACTTC	CASSERKRGAYEQYF
-	-	TRBV4-3	TRBJ1-1	TGCGCCAGCAGCCAAGGGATAGAGAACACTGAAGCTTTCTTT	CASSQGIENTEAFF
-	few	TRBV7-9	TRBJ2-1	TGTGCCAGCAGCCCACTCCCTAACACACAGGGCCTTACCAATGAGCAGTTCTTC	CASSPLPNTQGLTNEQFF
-	few	TRBV11-2	TRBJ2-7	TGTGCCAGCAGCTTGGTTCAGGGTACCTACGAGCAGTACTTC	CASSLVQGTYEQYF
-	-	TRBV6-5	TRBJ1-2	TGTGCCAGCAGTCCAACCCCATCTGGGGGGGCCGGCTACACCTTC	CASSPTPSGGAGYTF
-	-	TRBV9	TRBJ1-2	TGTGCCAGCAGCGTCCTGGGGGACGGGGTGTCCAATGGCTACACCTTC	CASSVLGDGVSNGYTF
TRBD2	once	TRBV12-3/TRBV12-4	TRBJ2-1	TGTGCCAGCAGCGGGGGGTTCAATGAGCAGTTCTTC	CASSGGFNEQFF
-	-	TRBV21-1	TRBJ1-5	TGTGCCAGCAGCCCAAGGGGGGCCAGCAATCAGCCCCAGCATTTT	CASSPRGASNQPQHF
TRBD2	once	TRBV7-2	TRBJ2-1	TGTGCCAGCGGAGACGAGGCGGGGGTCTACAATGAGCAGTTCTTC	CASGDEAGVYNEQFF
TRBD2	few	TRBV9	TRBJ2-2	TGTGCCAGCAGGAGAGGTAGCGGGGGGAACACCGGGGAGCTGTTTTTT	CASRRGSGGNTGELFF
-	-	TRBV18	TRBJ2-7	TGTGCCAGCTCACCGGCAGCAGGCCCCTACGAGCAGTACTTC	CASSPAAGPYEQYF
TRBD2	-	TRBV6-4	TRBJ2-3	TGTGCCAGCAGTGACGGGACTAGCGGGGGGGCAGATACGCAGTATTTT	CASSDGTSGGADTQYF
TRBD1	-	TRBV4-1	TRBJ2-7	TGCGCCAGCAGCTTACCCCCGGGACAGGGCTCCTACGAGCAGTACTTC	CASSLPPGQGSYEQYF
-	-	TRBV12-3/TRBV12-4	TRBJ2-1	TGTGCCAGCAGTAAACGCGGTGATGAGCAGTTCTTC	CASSKRGDEQFF
-	-	TRBV6-5	TRBJ2-1	TGTGCCAGCAGTTACCCCGGACCGAGCAATGAGCAGTTCTTC	CASSYPGPSNEQFF
TRBD2	-	TRBV3-1/TRBV3-2	TRBJ2-3	TGTGCCAGCAGCCATTTCTACGGGGGGGAACGCGCTAGCACAGATACGCAGTATTTT	CASSHFYGGERASTDTQYF
TRBD1	-	TRBV19	TRBJ1-4	TGTGCCAGTAGTGCCGGGACAGGGGGTTTCAATAATGAAAAACTGTTTTTT	CASSAGTGGFNNEKLFF
TRBD1	-	TRBV6-2/TRBV6-3	TRBJ2-7	TGTGCCAGCAGCACCGGGACAGGGTGGTACGAGCAGTACTTC	CASSTGTGWYEQYF
-	-	TRBV10-3	TRBJ1-1	TGTGCCATCAGTGACGTTACGAACACTGAAGCTTTCTTT	CAISDVTNTEAFF
TRBD2	-	TRBV10-3	TRBJ2-7	TGTGCCATCGGGCTAGCGGGGACCTACGAGCAGTACTTC	CAIGLAGTYEQYF
TRBD1	-	TRBV13	TRBJ2-2	TGTGCCACAGGACAGGGGGTGAACACCGGGGAGCTGTTTTTT	CATGQGVNTGELFF
TRBD1	-	TRBV18	TRBJ1-2	TGTGCCAGCTCACCATTTGGAGGACAGGGGGCGGGATCTGTTGGCTACACCTTC	CASSPFGGQGAGSVGYTF
-	-	TRBV11-1	TRBJ1-1	TGTGCCAGCAGCGCCCAGGCCACTGAAGCTTTCTTT	CASSAQATEAFF
TRBD1	few	TRBV7-2	TRBJ1-1	TGTGCCAGCAGCTTAGCTCGGACAGGCACTGAAGCTTTCTTT	CASSLARTGTEAFF
-	-	TRBV15	TRBJ1-5	TGTGCCACCAGCAGGCCCGGAGGGAGCAATCAGCCCCAGCATTTT	CATSRPGGSNQPQHF
TRBD2	-	TRBV7-9	TRBJ2-3	TGTGCCAGCATCCTAGCGGGGCGCACAGATACGCAGTATTTT	CASILAGRTDTQYF
-	-	TRBV6-2/TRBV6-3	TRBJ1-2	TGTGCCAGCAGTTACAATGATCAGGGCTACACCTTC	CASSYNDQGYTF
-	-	TRBV5-1	TRBJ1-1	TGCGCCAGCAGCTTGGAAGGGGGTTCCACTGAAGCTTTCTTT	CASSLEGGSTEAFF
-	-	TRBV5-4	TRBJ2-7	TGTGCCAGCAGACATCGGGACGCCCCTGGGGAGCAGTACTTC	CASRHRDAPGEQYF
TRBD1	-	TRBV24-1	TRBJ1-5	TGTGCCACCAGTGATGTCCCCCCGACAGGGAGGAATCTTTATAGCAATCAGCCCCAGCATTTT	CATSDVPPTGRNLYSNQPQHF
-	-	TRBV5-1	TRBJ1-1	TGCGCCAGCAATTCCCTCCAGGGGGCTTTCTTT	CASNSLQGAFF